This is a list of T cell receptor beta chains from one sample in a study of neoadjuvant anti-PD-1 for oral cavity cancer. Generated by immunoSEQ multiplex PCR, the TCRdb table keeps only in-frame clones and is missing some. The repertoire holds around 15,000 clones, with roughly two fifths as singletons. The material was tumor tissue, obtained after nivolumab (anti-PD-1) treatment. The receptors were sampled from a person aged 35-79 years with oral cavity squamous cell carcinoma. CDR3s include the opening cysteine and the closing phenylalanine or tryptophan. D genes are given only for firm matches. Part of the rows lack a size; the others show once, few, many or a class for expanded clones.

J gene,D gene,V gene,clone size,CDR3 DNA,CDR3 protein
TRBJ2-7,.,TRBV5-8,.,TGTGCCAGCAGCGGGGGCTACGAGCAGTACTTC,CASSGGYEQYF
TRBJ2-1,.,TRBV27,.,TGTGCCAGCAGTCGAGGAGGGCTAGCGATGCATGAGCAGTTCTTC,CASSRGGLAMHEQFF
TRBJ1-1,.,TRBV20-1,.,TGCAGTGCTAGAGCGGGGACTGAAGCTTTCTTT,CSARAGTEAFF
TRBJ1-6,.,TRBV5-4,medium-sized,TGTGCCAGCAGCTTCGGACAATATAATTCACCCCTCCACTTT,CASSFGQYNSPLHF
TRBJ2-5,TRBD1,TRBV28,medium-sized,TGTGCCAGCAGTTTGCCAGACGGACAGGGTTTGGAGACCCAGTACTTC,CASSLPDGQGLETQYF
TRBJ2-3,TRBD1,TRBV6-6,.,TGTGCCAGCAGAACGGACAGGGAGCTCACAGATACGCAGTATTTT,CASRTDRELTDTQYF
TRBJ1-2,.,TRBV30,.,TGTGCCTGGAGTGGGGTGATGGAGTGGAACTATGGCTACACCTTC,CAWSGVMEWNYGYTF
TRBJ2-2,TRBD1,TRBV11-3,few,TGTGCCAGCAGCCCCGGGACAGGGACCGGGGAGCTGTTTTTT,CASSPGTGTGELFF
TRBJ2-3,.,TRBV5-5,few,TGTGCCAGCAGCTTGGCGGGCGGGAAACCCGGAGATACGCAGTATTTT,CASSLAGGKPGDTQYF
TRBJ1-1,.,TRBV4-3,.,TGCGCCAGCAGCCAAGGACTGGGCGGCCAGAACACTGAAGCTTTCTTT,CASSQGLGGQNTEAFF
TRBJ2-6,.,TRBV2,.,TGTGCCAGCAGTACGCTACAAAGTCGGGCCAACGTCCTGACTTTC,CASSTLQSRANVLTF
TRBJ2-1,.,TRBV28,.,TGTGCCAGCAGGGGAGGGGGCATAAGGTACAATGAGCAGTTCTTC,CASRGGGIRYNEQFF
TRBJ1-5,.,TRBV7-6,few,TGTGCCAGCAGCTGGACGGACACAAATCAGCCCCAGCATTTT,CASSWTDTNQPQHF
TRBJ2-5,TRBD1,TRBV7-9,.,TGTGCCAGCAGCTTGGGGGACAGGGTCCTAGAGACCCAGTACTTC,CASSLGDRVLETQYF
TRBJ1-2,.,TRBV18,few,TGTGCCAGCTCACCACCGTCGGCAGTTAACTATGGCTACACCTTC,CASSPPSAVNYGYTF
TRBJ1-1,.,TRBV11-2,.,TGTGCCAGCAGCCCTTCCCAGGGCAGGGTTAACACTGAAGCTTTCTTT,CASSPSQGRVNTEAFF
TRBJ2-3,.,TRBV6-1,.,TGTGCCAGCAGTCTACGGAGACAGGGCACAGATACGCAGTATTTT,CASSLRRQGTDTQYF
TRBJ1-1,.,TRBV28,few,TGTGCCAGCAGTTTATCGGCAGGGAACACTGAAGCTTTCTTT,CASSLSAGNTEAFF
TRBJ2-7,TRBD1,TRBV10-3,once,TGTGCCATCAGTGAGTTAGGGGGCTTTAGGTCCTACGAGCAGTACTTC,CAISELGGFRSYEQYF
TRBJ2-5,TRBD1,TRBV5-6,.,TGTGCCAGCAGCAGGGGGCTGGGTTTCGGAGAGACCCAGTACTTC,CASSRGLGFGETQYF
TRBJ1-1,.,TRBV11-3,.,TGTGCCAGCAGCTTAGGTCAGCCTGATTCTGAAGCTTTCTTT,CASSLGQPDSEAFF
TRBJ1-5,.,TRBV19,.,TGTGCCAGTAGTACAGGGTTAGGACAGCCCCAGCATTTT,CASSTGLGQPQHF
TRBJ1-1,.,TRBV5-4,.,TGCGCCAGCAGCCAAGATAGAGGGAACACTGAAGCTTTCTTT,CASSQDRGNTEAFF
TRBJ2-7,TRBD2,TRBV28,.,TGTGCCAGCAGTTTGCGGGGGGCCCGGTACGAGCAGTACTTC,CASSLRGARYEQYF
TRBJ2-2,.,TRBV5-1,.,TGCGCCAGCAGCACGGCGGGGGCCCGGAACACCGGGGAGCTGTTTTTT,CASSTAGARNTGELFF
TRBJ1-1,.,TRBV11-3,few,TGTGCCAGCAGCCTCATGCGGGACACTGAAGCTTTCTTT,CASSLMRDTEAFF
TRBJ2-2,.,TRBV2,.,TGTGCCAGCAGTGTTGTTACAGGGTGGACCGGGGAGCTGTTTTTT,CASSVVTGWTGELFF
TRBJ1-1,.,TRBV30,.,TGTGCCGGGACAAGATGCTGCCGCTATAGAGATAGGTACACTGAAGCTTTCTTT,CAGTRCCRYRDRYTEAFF
TRBJ2-7,.,TRBV5-1,.,TGCGCCAGCAGCTTGGCTGTGGGGGGGGCTTCCTACGAGCAGTACTTC,CASSLAVGGASYEQYF
TRBJ2-5,.,TRBV19,medium-sized,TGTGCCAGTAGAAACAAGGACTGGCGGGAGACCCAGTACTTC,CASRNKDWRETQYF
TRBJ1-5,.,TRBV23-1,few,TGCGCCAGCCTGGCAGGGGCCCGGCAAAGGCAGCCCCAGCATTTT,CASLAGARQRQPQHF
TRBJ1-5,.,TRBV4-1,.,TGCGCCAGCAGCCAAGACAGAAATCAGCCCCAGCATTTT,CASSQDRNQPQHF
TRBJ2-5,TRBD2,TRBV7-2,.,TGTGCCAGCAGCTTAGCTACTAGCGGGGGCCTCGTGACCGAGTACTTC,CASSLATSGGLVTEYF
TRBJ1-4,.,TRBV28,medium-sized,TGTGCCAGCAGTTCCCCTGGGGGATCTAATGAAAAACTGTTTTTT,CASSSPGGSNEKLFF
TRBJ1-6,.,TRBV6-1,.,TGTGCCAGCATTCCGGGGAGTCTCTATAATTCACCCCTCCACTTT,CASIPGSLYNSPLHF
TRBJ2-7,.,TRBV7-2,few,TGTGCCAGCAGCTCCCGGGACGTAGCTAAGTACGAGCAGTACTTC,CASSSRDVAKYEQYF
TRBJ2-1,TRBD2,TRBV2,.,TGTGCCAGCAGCCCAGAAGCGGGGACTAACAATGAGCAGTTCTTC,CASSPEAGTNNEQFF
TRBJ1-5,TRBD1,TRBV10-3,.,TGTGCCATCAGAGACAGGGATAGCAATCAGCCCCAGCATTTT,CAIRDRDSNQPQHF
TRBJ2-1,TRBD2,TRBV9,.,TGTGCCAGCAGCGTAGTGGGGGTTACTAGCGGTGTGGGTACCTCCTACAATGAGCAGTTCTTC,CASSVVGVTSGVGTSYNEQFF
TRBJ2-1,TRBD2,TRBV7-2,.,TGTGCCAGCAGCTTAGCCGCTGGGGCTAGCGGGGGCAATGAGCAGTTCTTC,CASSLAAGASGGNEQFF
TRBJ1-2,TRBD1,TRBV18,.,TGTGCCAGCTCACCGACCGGGACAGGGAGTGGCTACACCTTC,CASSPTGTGSGYTF
TRBJ1-6,TRBD1,TRBV9,.,TGTGCCAGCAGCCCCAGGACAGGCTCGAATTCACCCCTCCACTTT,CASSPRTGSNSPLHF